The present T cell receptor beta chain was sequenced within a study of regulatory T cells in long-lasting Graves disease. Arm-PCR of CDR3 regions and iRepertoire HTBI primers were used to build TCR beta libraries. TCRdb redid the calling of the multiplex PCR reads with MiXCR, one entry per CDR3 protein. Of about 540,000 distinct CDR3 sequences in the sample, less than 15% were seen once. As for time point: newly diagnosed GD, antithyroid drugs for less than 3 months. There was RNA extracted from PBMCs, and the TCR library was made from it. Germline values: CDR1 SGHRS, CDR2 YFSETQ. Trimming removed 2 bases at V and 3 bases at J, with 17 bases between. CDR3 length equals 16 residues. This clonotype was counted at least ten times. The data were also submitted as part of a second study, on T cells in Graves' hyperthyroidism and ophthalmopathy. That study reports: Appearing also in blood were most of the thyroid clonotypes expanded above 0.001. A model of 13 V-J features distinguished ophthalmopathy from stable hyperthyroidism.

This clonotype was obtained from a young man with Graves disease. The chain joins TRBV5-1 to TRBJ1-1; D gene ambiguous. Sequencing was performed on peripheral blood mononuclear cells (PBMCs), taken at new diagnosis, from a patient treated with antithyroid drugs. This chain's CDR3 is CASSLDARGGHTEAFF. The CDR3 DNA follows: TGCGCCAGCAGCTTAGACGCTCGTGGTGGACACACTGAAGCTTTCTTT.